A selection of T cell receptor beta chains follows, all from one sample in a study of OX40 agonist ivuxolimab in advanced cancers. The data were produced by immunoSEQ multiplex PCR, yet TCRdb's version contains in-frame clones alone and is incomplete. Among 30,000 to 45,000 clones listed, around 89% were seen once. The source material was CD4+ or CD8+ T cells sorted from blood, sampled in a trial of the OX40 agonist ivuxolimab. The receptors stem from an adult with an advanced solid tumor such as melanoma, head and neck, liver or kidney cancer. Both conserved end residues are part of each CDR3. The D gene is left open where the match is weak. Size tells how often a clone was seen (once, few, many) or the class of an expanded clone, and some rows leave it out.

V	J	size	D	CDR3	DNA
TRBV19	TRBJ2-7	NA	NA	CASSIGQSYEQYF	TGTGCCAGTAGTATAGGACAGTCTTACGAGCAGTACTTC
TRBV9	TRBJ2-1	NA	NA	CASSPSGQYNEQFF	TGTGCCAGCAGCCCCAGCGGACAGTACAATGAGCAGTTCTTC
TRBV7-9	TRBJ2-1	NA	TRBD1	CASSSSDRVGEQFF	TGTGCCAGCAGCTCGTCGGACAGGGTAGGTGAGCAGTTCTTC
TRBV14	TRBJ2-3	NA	NA	CASSQSRLWGTSTDTQYF	TGTGCCAGCAGCCAGTCCCGACTTTGGGGGACCTCCACAGATACGCAGTATTTT
TRBV6-6	TRBJ2-2	NA	NA	CASSSLDGAGELFF	TGTGCCAGCAGTTCGCTGGACGGGGCCGGGGAGCTGTTTTTT
TRBV6-4	TRBJ1-5	NA	NA	CAPPFPAYTPYNQPQHF	TGTGCCCCCCCTTTTCCGGCCTATACCCCCTACAATCAGCCCCAGCATTTT
TRBV18	TRBJ1-1	NA	TRBD1	CASSLSTGGKGSEAFF	TGTGCCAGCTCACTATCGACAGGGGGGAAAGGATCTGAAGCTTTCTTT
TRBV5-4	TRBJ2-3	once	NA	CASSFNGERTDTQYF	TGTGCCAGCAGCTTTAACGGGGAACGCACAGATACGCAGTATTTT
TRBV4-3	TRBJ2-7	NA	TRBD2	CASSHAPAGGLYEQYF	TGCGCCAGCAGCCATGCGCCGGCGGGGGGCCTCTACGAGCAGTACTTC
TRBV27	TRBJ2-7	NA	NA	CASSRGGAYEQYF	TGTGCCAGCTCCCGAGGGGGGGCCTACGAGCAGTACTTC
TRBV15	TRBJ2-6	NA	NA	CATSTDYWISGANVLTF	TGTGCCACCAGCACAGATTACTGGATCTCTGGGGCCAACGTCCTGACTTTC
TRBV2	TRBJ1-4	NA	NA	CASRWTAGREKLFF	TGTGCCAGCAGGTGGACAGCCGGGCGTGAAAAACTGTTTTTT
TRBV10-3	TRBJ1-1	once	TRBD1	CAISDPDRDTEAFF	TGTGCCATCAGTGACCCGGACAGGGACACTGAAGCTTTCTTT
TRBV4-3	TRBJ2-3	NA	NA	CASSQQGGRDTQYF	TGCGCCAGCAGCCAACAAGGCGGCCGAGATACGCAGTATTTT
TRBV11-2	TRBJ2-5	NA	NA	CASSLGDGETQYF	TGTGCCAGCAGCTTAGGGGATGGGGAGACCCAGTACTTC
TRBV7-9	TRBJ1-1	NA	NA	CASSSGLKTEAFF	TGTGCCAGCAGCTCAGGACTGAAGACTGAAGCTTTCTTT
TRBV14	TRBJ2-1	few	NA	CASSQGGNEQFF	TGTGCCAGCAGCCAAGGCGGGAATGAGCAGTTCTTC
TRBV7-6	TRBJ2-7	NA	TRBD1	CASSLGGQGSLGQYF	TGTGCCAGCAGCTTAGGAGGACAGGGGTCCCTAGGGCAGTACTTC
TRBV5-6	TRBJ2-7	NA	TRBD2	CASSKAGTSGIYEQYF	TGTGCCAGCAGCAAGGCCGGGACTAGCGGGATCTACGAGCAGTACTTC
TRBV27	TRBJ2-1	NA	NA	CASSLLTGGFEYEQFF	TGTGCCAGCAGTTTATTGACAGGTGGTTTTGAATATGAGCAGTTCTTC
TRBV28	TRBJ2-3	NA	NA	CASSPRATDTQYF	TGTGCCAGCAGTCCTCGGGCCACAGATACGCAGTATTTT
TRBV7-3	TRBJ2-2	few	TRBD1	CASSSTGTGELFF	TGTGCCAGCAGCTCGACAGGGACCGGGGAGCTGTTTTTT
TRBV18	TRBJ2-7	once	NA	CASSQGSYYEQYF	TGTGCCAGCTCACAAGGGTCCTACTACGAGCAGTACTTC
TRBV28	TRBJ2-1	NA	TRBD2	CASSLTSGRPPYNEQFF	TGTGCCAGCAGTCTTACTAGCGGGAGGCCTCCCTACAATGAGCAGTTCTTC
TRBV7-1	TRBJ1-2	once	NA	CASSLVGYGYTF	TGTGCCAGCAGCTTAGTGGGCTATGGCTACACCTTC
TRBV28	TRBJ2-7	NA	TRBD2	CASSSAGEGEQYF	TGTGCCAGCAGTAGTGCCGGGGAGGGGGAGCAGTACTTC
TRBV11-2	TRBJ1-4	NA	NA	CASSLVIGVTNEKLFF	TGTGCCAGCAGCTTAGTCATCGGGGTCACTAATGAAAAACTGTTTTTT
TRBV6-5	TRBJ2-7	medium-sized	TRBD2	CASSLLAGGYEQYF	TGTGCCAGCAGCTTACTAGCGGGAGGCTACGAGCAGTACTTC
TRBV19	TRBJ2-1	NA	NA	CASREASYNEQFF	TGTGCCAGTAGAGAAGCCTCCTACAATGAGCAGTTCTTC
TRBV5-6	TRBJ2-7	NA	TRBD1	CASSLVEGAEGDPYEQYF	TGTGCCAGCAGCTTGGTAGAGGGGGCAGAGGGTGACCCCTACGAGCAGTACTTC
TRBV9	TRBJ1-1	once	TRBD1	CASGQGATEAFF	TGTGCCAGCGGGCAGGGGGCAACTGAAGCTTTCTTT
TRBV11-2	TRBJ2-1	NA	TRBD1	CASEGQQPYNEQFF	TGTGCCAGCGAGGGACAGCAACCCTACAATGAGCAGTTCTTC
TRBV27	TRBJ1-3	NA	NA	CASSRDQSSGNTIYF	TGTGCCAGCAGTCGGGACCAGAGCTCTGGAAACACCATATATTTT
TRBV4-1	TRBJ1-5	medium-sized	NA	CASSQEEINQPQHF	TGCGCCAGCAGCCAAGAGGAGATCAATCAGCCCCAGCATTTT
TRBV7-8	TRBJ2-7	NA	NA	CASSFSPGLTYEQYF	TGTGCCAGCAGCTTCTCTCCGGGACTTACATACGAGCAGTACTTC
TRBV6-1	TRBJ1-3	NA	NA	CATDWGLTGNTIYF	TGTGCCACAGACTGGGGCTTAACTGGAAACACCATATATTTT
TRBV7-9	TRBJ1-1	NA	NA	CASSPRGGVTEAFF	TGTGCCAGCAGCCCCCGCGGGGGCGTGACTGAAGCTTTCTTT
TRBV7-6	TRBJ2-1	NA	NA	CASSFTQSSYNEQFF	TGTGCCAGCAGCTTCACCCAGAGCTCCTACAATGAGCAGTTCTTC
TRBV7-2	TRBJ1-1	NA	NA	CASSPPGTAAEAFF	TGTGCCAGCAGCCCCCCGGGTACCGCGGCTGAAGCTTTCTTT
TRBV28	TRBJ1-4	once	TRBD1	CATPRPGQGATNEKLFF	TGTGCCACACCACGGCCGGGACAGGGGGCTACTAATGAAAAACTGTTTTTT
TRBV29-1	TRBJ1-4	NA	NA	CSVGSSWAPSREKLFF	TGCAGCGTTGGGAGTAGTTGGGCGCCAAGCCGGGAAAAACTGTTTTTT
TRBV7-9	TRBJ1-1	NA	TRBD1	CASRLGQGMSTEAFF	TGTGCCAGCAGACTCGGACAGGGGATGAGCACTGAAGCTTTCTTT
TRBV10-2	TRBJ2-7	NA	TRBD1	CASSETGDSYEQYF	TGCGCCAGCAGTGAGACAGGGGACTCCTACGAGCAGTACTTC
TRBV4-1	TRBJ2-4	NA	NA	CASSRGDNQYF	TGCGCCAGCAGCCGAGGGGACAATCAGTACTTC
TRBV27	TRBJ2-1	medium-sized	NA	CASSLVSPGNEQFF	TGTGCCAGCAGTTTGGTCAGTCCCGGCAATGAGCAGTTCTTC
TRBV7-8	TRBJ2-1	NA	TRBD2	CASSLSGLALTYNEQFF	TGTGCCAGCAGCTTGTCGGGACTAGCGCTTACCTACAATGAGCAGTTCTTC
TRBV28	TRBJ1-4	NA	NA	CASSLMQGYEKLFF	TGTGCCAGCAGTTTAATGCAGGGCTATGAAAAACTGTTTTTT
TRBV7-9	TRBJ1-5	NA	TRBD1	CASRGTGGTVHQPQHF	TGTGCCAGCAGAGGGACAGGGGGTACCGTCCATCAGCCCCAGCATTTT
TRBV14	TRBJ2-7	NA	TRBD2	CASSPLTVAGVREQYF	TGTGCCAGCAGCCCCCTTACAGTCGCGGGGGTTAGGGAGCAGTACTTC
TRBV27	TRBJ2-3	NA	NA	CASSLVRGFEDTQYF	TGTGCCAGCAGTTTAGTGCGGGGTTTTGAAGATACGCAGTATTTT
TRBV19	TRBJ1-3	NA	NA	CASSISGGSGNTIYF	TGTGCCAGTAGTATCAGCGGCGGCTCTGGAAACACCATATATTTT
TRBV19	TRBJ2-7	NA	NA	CASSIVLSHYEQYF	TGTGCCAGTAGTATAGTACTATCGCACTACGAGCAGTACTTC
TRBV27	TRBJ1-6	NA	TRBD1	CASSSLQTGRSPLHF	TGTGCCAGCAGTTCGCTTCAGACAGGGAGATCACCCCTCCACTTT
TRBV4-2	TRBJ2-7	NA	NA	CASSQDAGYSYEQYF	TGTGCCAGCAGCCAAGATGCTGGTTACTCCTACGAGCAGTACTTC
TRBV5-4	TRBJ2-1	NA	TRBD2	CASSFRSGDYNEQFF	TGTGCCAGCAGCTTTCGTAGCGGGGACTACAATGAGCAGTTCTTC
TRBV5-1	TRBJ2-5	NA	NA	CASSVWRDQETQYF	TGCGCCAGCAGCGTTTGGAGGGACCAAGAGACCCAGTACTTC